A selection of T cell receptor beta chains follows, all from one sample in a study of blood T cell repertoires in COVID-19. This table comes from immunoSEQ multiplex PCR, and its TCRdb copy is limited to in-frame clones, with some not included. The table shows 200,000 to 250,000 clones, with around four fifths occurring only once. Sequencing input: PBMCs or T cells enriched from blood (not recorded which). The receptors stem from a woman in her forties or fifties who had been exposed to COVID-19. Both conserved end residues are part of each CDR3. Each record gives: clone size, D gene, J gene, V gene, CDR3 protein, CDR3 DNA. The D gene is left open where the match is weak. Clone size, where shown, is once, few, many, or a class for clones that have expanded.

once,.,TRBJ1-2,TRBV5-1,CASSSNRPGGGYTF,TGCGCCAGCAGCAGTAATCGGCCGGGAGGAGGCTACACCTTC
.,TRBD1,TRBJ1-1,TRBV13,CASSTRTGRTEAFF,TGTGCCAGCAGCACCCGGACAGGTAGGACTGAAGCTTTCTTT
.,.,TRBJ2-5,TRBV7-2,CASQKTGNPQETQYF,TGTGCCAGCCAGAAGACGGGGAACCCGCAAGAGACCCAGTACTTC
.,.,TRBJ2-7,TRBV15,CATSRDAQGSYEQYF,TGTGCCACCAGCAGAGATGCGCAGGGCTCCTACGAGCAGTACTTC
.,.,TRBJ2-4,TRBV18,CASSPQAGSKNIQYF,TGTGCCAGCTCACCACAGGCGGGGTCGAAAAACATTCAGTACTTC
.,TRBD1,TRBJ1-1,TRBV19,CASSEGGGGTEAFF,TGTGCCAGTAGTGAAGGGGGCGGTGGGACTGAAGCTTTCTTT
.,TRBD2,TRBJ2-7,TRBV7-2,CASSLYRTSDSYEQYF,TGTGCCAGCAGCTTATACAGGACTAGCGACTCCTACGAGCAGTACTTC
.,TRBD2,TRBJ2-7,TRBV10-3,CAAGGRAPYEQYF,TGTGCCGCCGGCGGGAGGGCCCCCTACGAGCAGTACTTC
.,TRBD1,TRBJ1-4,TRBV30,CAWSPQDRRIEKLFF,TGTGCCTGGAGCCCCCAGGACAGGCGGATTGAAAAACTGTTTTTT
.,.,TRBJ1-2,TRBV6-4,CASSPERANYGYTF,TGTGCCAGCAGTCCCGAGAGAGCTAACTATGGCTACACCTTC
.,.,TRBJ1-3,TRBV2,CASSGGGNGNTIYF,TGTGCCAGCAGTGGGGGAGGGAACGGAAACACCATATATTTT
.,.,TRBJ1-2,TRBV5-5,CASSLVQGNGYTF,TGTGCCAGCAGCTTGGTCCAGGGAAATGGCTACACCTTC
.,.,TRBJ1-5,TRBV5-6,CASSLGLNQPQHF,TGTGCCAGCAGCTTGGGCCTAAATCAGCCCCAGCATTTT
.,TRBD2,TRBJ2-1,TRBV10-3,CAIRPRGGGMNEQFF,TGTGCCATCAGACCCCGGGGGGGAGGGATGAATGAGCAGTTCTTC
.,.,TRBJ1-1,TRBV29-1,CSVEWGESTEAFF,TGCAGCGTTGAATGGGGGGAAAGTACTGAAGCTTTCTTT
once,TRBD2,TRBJ2-1,TRBV27,CASSYLAVPTNEQFF,TGTGCCAGCAGCTATCTAGCGGTACCGACCAATGAGCAGTTCTTC
.,.,TRBJ1-5,TRBV18,CASSLGGTISQPQHF,TGTGCCAGCTCTCTCGGGGGGACAATCTCTCAGCCCCAGCATTTT
.,TRBD1,TRBJ2-5,TRBV6-5,CASSPEGALGETQYF,TGTGCCAGCAGTCCCGAGGGGGCTCTTGGGGAGACCCAGTACTTC
.,TRBD2,TRBJ2-5,TRBV19,CASSIGTSGVQETQYF,TGTGCCAGTAGTATAGGGACTAGCGGGGTCCAAGAGACCCAGTACTTC
.,TRBD1,TRBJ2-5,TRBV9,CASSVDLGQGAGETQYF,TGTGCCAGCAGCGTAGATTTAGGACAGGGGGCGGGGGAGACCCAGTACTTC
.,TRBD1,TRBJ2-1,TRBV24-1,CATSDYRDSEQFF,TGTGCCACCAGTGATTACAGGGACAGTGAGCAGTTCTTC
.,.,TRBJ2-1,TRBV5-4,CASKRYAYNEQFF,TGTGCCAGTAAGCGGTATGCCTACAATGAGCAGTTCTTC
.,TRBD2,TRBJ2-2,TRBV2,CASSEGGDRYTGELFF,TGTGCCAGCAGTGAGGGGGGGGACCGATACACCGGGGAGCTGTTTTTT
.,TRBD1,TRBJ1-1,TRBV5-1,CASSPRTGGKNTEAFF,TGCGCCAGCAGCCCCCGGACAGGGGGGAAAAACACTGAAGCTTTCTTT
once,TRBD1,TRBJ1-5,TRBV2,CASSGQGPYSNQPQHF,TGTGCCAGCAGTGGACAGGGACCATATAGCAATCAGCCCCAGCATTTT
.,TRBD1,TRBJ1-5,TRBV2,CASSASSRGRNQPQHF,TGTGCCAGCAGTGCTTCCTCCAGGGGGCGCAATCAGCCCCAGCATTTT
once,.,TRBJ2-2,TRBV11-3,CASSLGQGNGELFF,TGTGCCAGCAGCTTAGGTCAGGGGAACGGGGAGCTGTTTTTT
.,.,TRBJ1-5,TRBV28,CASKSGGSNQPQHF,TGTGCCAGCAAGTCCGGAGGTAGCAATCAGCCCCAGCATTTT
.,TRBD2,TRBJ2-1,TRBV27,CASRPLGRGGEQFF,TGTGCCAGCAGACCCTTGGGGAGGGGAGGTGAGCAGTTCTTC
.,TRBD1,TRBJ1-1,TRBV5-1,CASRRGQAWGEAFF,TGCGCCAGCCGCCGTGGACAGGCTTGGGGAGAAGCTTTCTTT
.,TRBD1,TRBJ2-3,TRBV2,CASSGTGMGTDTQYF,TGTGCCAGCAGTGGGACAGGGATGGGGACAGATACGCAGTATTTT
.,.,TRBJ1-6,TRBV7-9,CASSLSGVSPLHF,TGTGCCAGCAGCTTATCAGGGGTTTCACCCCTCCACTTT
.,.,TRBJ1-2,TRBV10-3,CALSKAAGGDGYTF,TGTGCCCTCTCGAAAGCCGCTGGGGGGGATGGCTACACCTTC
.,.,TRBJ1-2,TRBV4-1,CASSQTGDYTF,TGCGCCAGCAGCCAAACAGGAGACTACACCTTC
.,.,TRBJ2-5,TRBV2,CASSERWSQETQYF,TGTGCCAGCAGTGAGCGGTGGAGCCAAGAGACCCAGTACTTC
few,.,TRBJ1-3,TRBV18,CASSPGQTSGNTIYF,TGTGCCAGCTCACCTGGACAGACCTCTGGAAACACCATATATTTT
.,.,TRBJ2-1,TRBV29-1,CSVERGYNEQFF,TGCAGCGTTGAACGGGGGTACAATGAGCAGTTCTTC
.,TRBD2,TRBJ2-1,TRBV11-1,CASSPARLAGGNEQFF,TGTGCCAGCAGCCCCGCCAGACTAGCGGGGGGGAATGAGCAGTTCTTC
.,.,TRBJ2-1,TRBV18,CASSPGGRNEQFF,TGTGCCAGCTCACCCGGGGGGCGGAATGAGCAGTTCTTC
once,.,TRBJ1-5,TRBV11-2,CASSLVSGFEDQPQHF,TGTGCCAGCAGCTTAGTATCGGGGTTTGAGGATCAGCCCCAGCATTTT
.,TRBD1,TRBJ1-2,TRBV4-3,CASSQDRAGGYGYTF,TGCGCCAGCAGCCAAGATAGGGCAGGGGGCTATGGCTACACCTTC
.,TRBD1,TRBJ1-1,TRBV6-5,CASSWTGGTEAFF,TGTGCCAGCAGCTGGACAGGGGGAACTGAAGCTTTCTTT
.,TRBD1,TRBJ2-7,TRBV19,CASSSEITGDRYEQYF,TGTGCCAGTAGTTCTGAAATTACAGGGGACCGCTACGAGCAGTACTTC
.,TRBD1,TRBJ2-7,TRBV2,CASTRTGVSYEQYF,TGTGCCAGCACCCGGACAGGGGTCTCCTACGAGCAGTACTTC
.,.,TRBJ2-3,TRBV7-9,CASSLDRALTDTQYF,TGTGCCAGCAGCTTAGACAGGGCCCTCACAGATACGCAGTATTTT
.,.,TRBJ1-2,TRBV27,CASSFSNDYGYTF,TGTGCCAGCAGTTTTAGTAACGACTATGGCTACACCTTC
.,TRBD1,TRBJ1-1,TRBV29-1,CSARTGTVSEAFF,TGCAGCGCTCGGACCGGGACAGTATCAGAAGCTTTCTTT
.,TRBD1,TRBJ1-4,TRBV7-9,CASSLASGTGNIEKLFF,TGTGCCAGCAGCTTAGCCTCCGGGACAGGGAACATAGAAAAACTGTTTTTT
.,.,TRBJ1-6,TRBV27,CASRSRGLSSPLHF,TGTGCCAGCAGATCTAGGGGTTTGAGTTCACCCCTCCACTTT
.,TRBD1,TRBJ2-2,TRBV19,CASSFNRGPGELFF,TGTGCCAGTAGTTTCAACAGGGGGCCCGGGGAGCTGTTTTTT
few,TRBD2,TRBJ2-5,TRBV11-2,CASSFDGGGNQETQYF,TGTGCCAGCAGCTTCGATGGCGGGGGGAATCAAGAGACCCAGTACTTC
.,.,TRBJ1-3,TRBV6-1,CASSEGAGSGNTIYF,TGTGCCAGCAGTGAAGGGGCAGGCTCTGGAAACACCATATATTTT
.,.,TRBJ2-7,TRBV10-1,CASSEGTRGSYEQYF,TGCGCCAGCTCCGAAGGGACAAGGGGATCCTACGAGCAGTACTTC
once,TRBD1,TRBJ2-4,TRBV23-1,CASSQSSRDRGKNIQYF,TGCGCCAGCAGTCAATCGTCCCGGGACAGGGGAAAAAACATTCAGTACTTC
.,.,TRBJ1-2,TRBV20-1,CSARESGAATF,TGCAGTGCTAGAGAATCTGGGGCAGCCACCTTC